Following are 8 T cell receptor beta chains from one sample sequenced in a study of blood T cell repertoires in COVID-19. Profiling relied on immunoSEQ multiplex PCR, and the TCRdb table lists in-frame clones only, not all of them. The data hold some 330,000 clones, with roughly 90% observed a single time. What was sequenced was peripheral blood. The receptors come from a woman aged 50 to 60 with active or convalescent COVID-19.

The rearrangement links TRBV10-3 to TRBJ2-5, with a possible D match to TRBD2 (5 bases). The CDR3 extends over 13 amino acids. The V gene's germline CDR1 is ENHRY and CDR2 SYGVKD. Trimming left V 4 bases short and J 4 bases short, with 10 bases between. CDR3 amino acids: CAISVGLAETQYF. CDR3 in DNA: TGTGCCATCAGTGTGGGCCTAGCAGAGACCCAGTACTTC.

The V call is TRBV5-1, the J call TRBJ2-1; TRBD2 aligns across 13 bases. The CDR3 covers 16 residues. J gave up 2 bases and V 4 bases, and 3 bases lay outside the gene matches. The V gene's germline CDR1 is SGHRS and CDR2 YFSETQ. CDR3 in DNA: TGCGCCAGCAGCCCCGGACTAGCGGGAGCCTACAATGAGCAGTTCTTC. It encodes CASSPGLAGAYNEQFF.

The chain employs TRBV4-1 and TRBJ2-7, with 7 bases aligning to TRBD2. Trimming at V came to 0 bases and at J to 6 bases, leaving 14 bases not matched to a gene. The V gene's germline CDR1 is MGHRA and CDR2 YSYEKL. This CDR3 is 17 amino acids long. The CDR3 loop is CASSQDGVGGYSAEQYF. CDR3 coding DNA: TGCGCCAGCAGCCAAGATGGAGTCGGGGGGTACTCGGCCGAGCAGTACTTC.

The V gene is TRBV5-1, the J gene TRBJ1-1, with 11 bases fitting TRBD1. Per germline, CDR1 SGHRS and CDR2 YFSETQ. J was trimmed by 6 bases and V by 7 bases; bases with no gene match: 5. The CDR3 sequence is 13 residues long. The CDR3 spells CASGGQGVAEAFF. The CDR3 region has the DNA TGCGCCAGCGGGGGACAGGGGGTTGCTGAAGCTTTCTTT.

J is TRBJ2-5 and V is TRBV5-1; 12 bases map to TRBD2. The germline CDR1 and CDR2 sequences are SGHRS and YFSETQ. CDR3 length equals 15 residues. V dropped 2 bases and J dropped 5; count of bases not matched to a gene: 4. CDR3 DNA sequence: TGCGCCAGCAGCTTCGGGACTAGCGGGTTGGAGACCCAGTACTTC. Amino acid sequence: CASSFGTSGLETQYF.

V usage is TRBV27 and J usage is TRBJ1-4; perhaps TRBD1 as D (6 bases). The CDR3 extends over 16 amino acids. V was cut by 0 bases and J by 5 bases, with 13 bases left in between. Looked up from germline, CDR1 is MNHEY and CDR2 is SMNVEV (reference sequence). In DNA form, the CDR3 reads TGTGCCAGCAGTTTATCGCGTACACAGGGAAATGAAAAACTGTTTTTT. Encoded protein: CASSLSRTQGNEKLFF.

CDR3 region: CASSLQGNGYTF. For the CDR3, the DNA is TGTGCCAGCAGTTTACAGGGAAATGGCTACACCTTC. The V call is TRBV6-5, the J call TRBJ1-2; tentative D call: TRBD1 (6 bases). This CDR3 region has 12 residues. Per the germline V gene, CDR1 is MNHEY and CDR2 is SVGAGI. V lost 4 bases to trimming and J lost 6 bases, with 9 bases between them.

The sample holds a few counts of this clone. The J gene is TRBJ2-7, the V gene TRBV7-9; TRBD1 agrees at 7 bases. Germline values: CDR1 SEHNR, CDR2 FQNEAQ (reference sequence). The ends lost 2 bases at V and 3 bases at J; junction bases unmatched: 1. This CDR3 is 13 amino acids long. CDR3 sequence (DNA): TGTGCCAGCAGCTTACGGGACAGCTACGAGCAGTACTTC. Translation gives CASSLRDSYEQYF.